This TCR beta chain appears in the sequencing data of a study of early stage breast cancer tumors. In its sample, this clone was seen a few times. Sequencing used immunoSEQ multiplex PCR; TCRdb keeps in-frame clones, though not all of them. In the table there are around 25,000 clones, roughly 64% of which are singletons. Specimen: breast tumor tissue. The source is a person between 55 and 69 years old with breast cancer.

This chain's CDR3 is CASSHGGGNYGYTF. CDR3 coding DNA: TGCGCCAGCAGCCACGGAGGGGGCAACTATGGCTACACCTTC. This chain links TRBV4-1 with TRBJ1-2, with 7 bases identical to TRBD1. In germline, CDR1 is MGHRA, CDR2 YSYEKL. V lost 3 bases and J lost 2; bases outside the gene matches: 3. The CDR3 contains 14 residues.